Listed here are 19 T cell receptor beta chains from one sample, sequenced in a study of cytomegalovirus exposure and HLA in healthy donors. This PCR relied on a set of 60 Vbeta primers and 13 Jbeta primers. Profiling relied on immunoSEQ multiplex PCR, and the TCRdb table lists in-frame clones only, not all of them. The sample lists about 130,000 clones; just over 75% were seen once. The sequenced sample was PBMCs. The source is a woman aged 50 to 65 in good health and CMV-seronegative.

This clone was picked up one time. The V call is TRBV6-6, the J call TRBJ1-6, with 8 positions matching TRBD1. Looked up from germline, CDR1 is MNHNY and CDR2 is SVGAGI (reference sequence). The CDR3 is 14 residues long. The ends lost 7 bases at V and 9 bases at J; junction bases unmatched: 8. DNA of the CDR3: TGTGCCAGCACTAGACAGGGGACAGTTTCACCCCTCCACTTT. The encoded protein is CASTRQGTVSPLHF.

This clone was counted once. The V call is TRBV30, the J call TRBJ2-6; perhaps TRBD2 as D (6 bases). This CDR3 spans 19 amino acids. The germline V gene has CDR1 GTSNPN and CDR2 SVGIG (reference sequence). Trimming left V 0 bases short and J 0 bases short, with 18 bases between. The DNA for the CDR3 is TGTGCCTGGAGTGTACGTGGAGGGGCCTTCGTCTCTGGGGCCAACGTCCTGACTTTC. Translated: CAWSVRGGAFVSGANVLTF.

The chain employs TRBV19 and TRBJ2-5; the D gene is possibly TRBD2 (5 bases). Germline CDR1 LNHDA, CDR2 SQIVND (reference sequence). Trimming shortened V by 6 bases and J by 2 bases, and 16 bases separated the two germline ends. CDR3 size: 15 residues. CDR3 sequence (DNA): TGTGCCAGTAGCCACCGGAGGAACAGACAAGAGACCCAGTACTTC. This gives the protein CASSHRRNRQETQYF. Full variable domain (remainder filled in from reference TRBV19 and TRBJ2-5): DGGITQSPKYLFRKEGQNVTLSCEQNLNHDAMYWYRQDPGQGLRLIYYSQIVNDFQKGDIAEGYSVSREKKESFPLTVTSAQKNPTAFYLCASSHRRNRQETQYFGPGTRLLVL.

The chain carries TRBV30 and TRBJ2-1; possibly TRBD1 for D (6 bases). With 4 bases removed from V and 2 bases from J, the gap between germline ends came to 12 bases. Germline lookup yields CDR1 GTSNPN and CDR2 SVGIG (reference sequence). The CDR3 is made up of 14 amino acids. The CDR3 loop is CAWTQDRPYNEQFF. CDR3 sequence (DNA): TGTGCCTGGACACAGGACAGACCCTACAATGAGCAGTTCTTC.

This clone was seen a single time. The CDR3 is CASSFTPGLYNSPLHF. DNA of the CDR3: TGTGCCAGCAGTTTCACCCCAGGCCTCTATAATTCACCCCTCCACTTT. The V and J genes are TRBV27 and TRBJ1-6, with D unclear. V lost 3 bases and J lost 3, with 12 bases in between. The germline CDR1 and CDR2 sequences are MNHEY and SMNVEV (reference sequence). This CDR3 has 16 amino acids.

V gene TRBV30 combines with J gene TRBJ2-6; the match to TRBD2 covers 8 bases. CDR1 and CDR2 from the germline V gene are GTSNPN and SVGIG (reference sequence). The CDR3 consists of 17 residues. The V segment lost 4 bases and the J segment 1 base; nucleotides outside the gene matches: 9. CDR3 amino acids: CAWNPGGIASGANVLTF. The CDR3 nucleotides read TGTGCCTGGAATCCGGGGGGGATTGCATCTGGGGCCAACGTCCTGACTTTC.

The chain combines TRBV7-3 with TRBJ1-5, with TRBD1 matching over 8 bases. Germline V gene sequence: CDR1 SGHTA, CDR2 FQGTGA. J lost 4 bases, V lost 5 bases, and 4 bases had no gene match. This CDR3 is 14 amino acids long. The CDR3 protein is CASSKDRGNQPQHF. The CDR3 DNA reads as TGTGCCAGCAGCAAAGACAGGGGTAATCAGCCCCAGCATTTT. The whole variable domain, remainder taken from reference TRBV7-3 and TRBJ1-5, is GAGVSQTPSNKVTEKGKYVELRCDPISGHTALYWYRQSLGQGPEFLIYFQGTGAADDSGLPNDRFFAVRPEGSVSTLKIQRTERGDSAVYLCASSKDRGNQPQHFGDGTRLSIL.

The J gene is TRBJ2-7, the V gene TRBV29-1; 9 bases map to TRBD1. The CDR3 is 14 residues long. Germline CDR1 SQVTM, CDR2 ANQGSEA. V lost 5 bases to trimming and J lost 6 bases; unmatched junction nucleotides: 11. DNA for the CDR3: TGCAGCGTTTATACCACCGGGACAGGGCGCGAGCAGTACTTC. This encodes CSVYTTGTGREQYF.

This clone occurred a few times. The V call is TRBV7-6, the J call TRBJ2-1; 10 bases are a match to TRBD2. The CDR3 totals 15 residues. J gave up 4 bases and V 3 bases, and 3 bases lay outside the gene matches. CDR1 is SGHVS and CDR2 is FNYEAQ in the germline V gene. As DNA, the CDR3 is TGTGCCAGCAGCTTTACGACTAGCGGGTACAATGAGCAGTTCTTC. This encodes CASSFTTSGYNEQFF. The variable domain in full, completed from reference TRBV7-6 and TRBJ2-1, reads GAGVSQSPRYKVTKRGQDVALRCDPISGHVSLYWYRQALGQGPEFLTYFNYEAQQDKSGLPNDRFSAERPEGSISTLTIQRTEQRDSAMYRCASSFTTSGYNEQFFGPGTRLTVL.

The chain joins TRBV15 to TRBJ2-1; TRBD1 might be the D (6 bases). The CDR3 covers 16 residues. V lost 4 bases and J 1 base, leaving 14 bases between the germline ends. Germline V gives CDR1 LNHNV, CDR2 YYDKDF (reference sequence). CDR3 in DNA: TGTGCCACCAGCAATCCCGGGACACTTTCCTACAATGAGCAGTTCTTC. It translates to CATSNPGTLSYNEQFF.

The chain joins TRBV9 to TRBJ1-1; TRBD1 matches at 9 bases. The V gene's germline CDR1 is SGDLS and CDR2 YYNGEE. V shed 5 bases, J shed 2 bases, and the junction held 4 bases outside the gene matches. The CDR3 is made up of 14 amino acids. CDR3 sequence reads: CASRSTGGNTEAFF. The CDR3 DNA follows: TGTGCCAGCAGGTCCACAGGGGGCAACACTGAAGCTTTCTTT. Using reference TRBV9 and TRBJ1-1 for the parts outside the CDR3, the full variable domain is DSGVTQTPKHLITATGQRVTLRCSPRSGDLSVYWYQQSLDQGLQFLIQYYNGEERAKGNILERFSAQQFPDLHSELNLSSLELGDSALYFCASRSTGGNTEAFFGQGTRLTVV.

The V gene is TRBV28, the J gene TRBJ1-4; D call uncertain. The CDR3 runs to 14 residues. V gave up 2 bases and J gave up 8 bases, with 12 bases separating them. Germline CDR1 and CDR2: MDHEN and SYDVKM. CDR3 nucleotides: TGTGCCAGCAGTTTAGAGGGCCCTGTGGAAAAACTGTTTTTT. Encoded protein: CASSLEGPVEKLFF.

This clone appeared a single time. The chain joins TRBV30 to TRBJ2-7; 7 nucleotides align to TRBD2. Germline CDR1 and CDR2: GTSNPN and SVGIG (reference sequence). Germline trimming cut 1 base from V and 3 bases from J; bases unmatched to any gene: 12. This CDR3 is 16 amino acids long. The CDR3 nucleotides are TGTGCCTGGAGTGCTAGGGCTCGAGGCGGGAGCTACGAGCAGTACGTC. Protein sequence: CAWSARARGGSYEQYV.

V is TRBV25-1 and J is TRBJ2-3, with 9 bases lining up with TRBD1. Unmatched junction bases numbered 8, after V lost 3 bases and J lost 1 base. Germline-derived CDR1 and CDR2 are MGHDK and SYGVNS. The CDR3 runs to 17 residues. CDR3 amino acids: CASSDKQGATGTDTQYF. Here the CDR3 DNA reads TGTGCCAGCAGTGATAAACAGGGGGCGACGGGCACAGATACGCAGTATTTT.

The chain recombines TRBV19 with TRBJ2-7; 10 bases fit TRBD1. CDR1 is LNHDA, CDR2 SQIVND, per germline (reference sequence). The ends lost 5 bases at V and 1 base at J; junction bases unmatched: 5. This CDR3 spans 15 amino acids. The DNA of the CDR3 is TGTGCCAGTAGTGTAGCGGGACAGGGGTCCTACGAGCAGTACTTC. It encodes CASSVAGQGSYEQYF.

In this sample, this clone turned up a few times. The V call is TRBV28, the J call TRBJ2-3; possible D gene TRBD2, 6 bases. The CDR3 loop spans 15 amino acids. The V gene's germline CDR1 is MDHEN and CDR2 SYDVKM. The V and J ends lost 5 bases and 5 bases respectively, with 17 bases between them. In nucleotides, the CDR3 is TGTGCCAGCAGTAGCCGGGAACTAGCTAAAGATACGCAGTATTTT. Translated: CASSSRELAKDTQYF.

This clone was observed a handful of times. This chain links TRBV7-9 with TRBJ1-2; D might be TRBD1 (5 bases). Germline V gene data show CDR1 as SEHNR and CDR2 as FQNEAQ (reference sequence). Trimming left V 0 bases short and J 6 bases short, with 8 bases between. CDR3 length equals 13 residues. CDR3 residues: CASSLAHRNGYTF. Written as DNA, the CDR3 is TGTGCCAGCAGCTTAGCCCACAGGAATGGCTACACCTTC.

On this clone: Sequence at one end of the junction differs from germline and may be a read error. CDR3 sequence reads: CASSKDRDSGRYGYTF. The CDR3 region has the DNA TGCGCCAGCAGCAAAGACCGGGACTCCGGTCGGTATGGCTACACCTTC. The chain is built from TRBV4-1 and TRBJ1-2; maybe TRBD1 (5 bases). The CDR3 spans 16 residues. From germline, CDR1 is MGHRA and CDR2 YSYEKL.

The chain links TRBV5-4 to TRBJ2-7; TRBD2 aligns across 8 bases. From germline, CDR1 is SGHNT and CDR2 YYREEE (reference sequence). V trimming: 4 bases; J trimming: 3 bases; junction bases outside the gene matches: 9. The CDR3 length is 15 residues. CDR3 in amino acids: CASSRPASGYYEQYV. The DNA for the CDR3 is TGTGCCAGCAGCCGCCCGGCTAGCGGGTACTACGAGCAGTACGTC.